These T cell receptor beta chains were read from a single sample in a study of blood T cell repertoires in COVID-19. Sequencing used immunoSEQ multiplex PCR; TCRdb keeps in-frame clones, though not all of them. Of around 300,000 clones detected, 88% appear once; the ten largest clones hold approximately 1.6%. Material for sequencing was peripheral blood. Every receptor here comes from a woman aged 30 to 39 with COVID-19, enrolled during active disease. Each CDR3 is given with its conserved first and last residue. Fields, in order: J gene, D gene, clone size, V gene, CDR3 DNA, CDR3 protein. The D gene is left open where the match is weak. Expanded clones are given a class, and other clones once, few, many or no size at all.

J gene: TRBJ2-5; D gene: -; clone size: -; V gene: TRBV5-1; CDR3 DNA: TGCGCCAGCCAGATTGTCCAAGAGACCCAGTACTTC; CDR3 protein: CASQIVQETQYF
J gene: TRBJ1-4; D gene: -; clone size: -; V gene: TRBV7-9; CDR3 DNA: TGTGCCAGCAGCTTAGCGGGGGCTCGGAGCGAAAAACTGTTTTTT; CDR3 protein: CASSLAGARSEKLFF
J gene: TRBJ2-1; D gene: -; clone size: -; V gene: TRBV11-3; CDR3 DNA: TGTGCCAGCAGCTTAGGGAGGGGGGGCCTATCCTACAATGAGCAGTTCTTC; CDR3 protein: CASSLGRGGLSYNEQFF
J gene: TRBJ1-5; D gene: TRBD1; clone size: -; V gene: TRBV7-9; CDR3 DNA: TGTGCCAGCAGCTTCTCAGGGGGTAGTCAGCCCCAGCATTTT; CDR3 protein: CASSFSGGSQPQHF
J gene: TRBJ2-1; D gene: TRBD1; clone size: -; V gene: TRBV6-5; CDR3 DNA: TGTGCCAGCAACGACAGGGGGCTCAGGGAGCAGTTCTTC; CDR3 protein: CASNDRGLREQFF
J gene: TRBJ1-2; D gene: TRBD1; clone size: -; V gene: TRBV11-3; CDR3 DNA: TGTGCCAGCAGCTTTAACAGGGGGCTCCACACCTTC; CDR3 protein: CASSFNRGLHTF
J gene: TRBJ2-3; D gene: -; clone size: -; V gene: TRBV2; CDR3 DNA: TGTGCCAGCAGTGCGTGGGGCCCGTCTATTAGCACAGATACGCAGTATTTT; CDR3 protein: CASSAWGPSISTDTQYF
J gene: TRBJ1-1; D gene: -; clone size: once; V gene: TRBV4-1; CDR3 DNA: TGCGCCAGCAGCCCCGGCCGGGGGGGCAGGAACACTGAAGCTTTCTTT; CDR3 protein: CASSPGRGGRNTEAFF
J gene: TRBJ1-1; D gene: TRBD1; clone size: -; V gene: TRBV7-3; CDR3 DNA: TGTGCCAGCAGCCCGAGGACAGGTACTGAAGCTTTCTTT; CDR3 protein: CASSPRTGTEAFF
J gene: TRBJ2-3; D gene: TRBD2; clone size: -; V gene: TRBV6-6; CDR3 DNA: TGTGCCAGCTTAGCGGGGGAGGCCACAGATACGCAGTATTTT; CDR3 protein: CASLAGEATDTQYF
J gene: TRBJ1-5; D gene: -; clone size: -; V gene: TRBV19; CDR3 DNA: TGTGCCAGTAGCAAGACCGGCGGGCCCCAGCATTTT; CDR3 protein: CASSKTGGPQHF
J gene: TRBJ1-6; D gene: TRBD1; clone size: -; V gene: TRBV25-1; CDR3 DNA: TGTGCCAGCAGTGGCCGAGGGACAGGGGGTCGTTCACCCCTCCACTTT; CDR3 protein: CASSGRGTGGRSPLHF
J gene: TRBJ1-1; D gene: -; clone size: -; V gene: TRBV5-1; CDR3 DNA: TGCGCCAGTAGTGGCGGGAACACTGAAGCTTTCTTT; CDR3 protein: CASSGGNTEAFF
J gene: TRBJ1-6; D gene: TRBD1; clone size: -; V gene: TRBV4-1; CDR3 DNA: TGCGCCAGCAGCCCCGGACAGGGGGATTTAGTTTCACCCCTCCACTTT; CDR3 protein: CASSPGQGDLVSPLHF
J gene: TRBJ1-2; D gene: TRBD1; clone size: once; V gene: TRBV23-1; CDR3 DNA: TGCGCCAGCATTAAACAGGGGGCGCTTTCGGATGGCTACACCTTC; CDR3 protein: CASIKQGALSDGYTF
J gene: TRBJ2-5; D gene: -; clone size: -; V gene: TRBV5-1; CDR3 DNA: TGCGCCAGCAGCCCCTCCGGGGACAACCAAGAGACCCAGTACTTC; CDR3 protein: CASSPSGDNQETQYF
J gene: TRBJ1-2; D gene: TRBD1; clone size: few; V gene: TRBV6-4; CDR3 DNA: TGTGCCAGCAGTGAAGGGACAGGGGAGAACTATGGCTACACCTTC; CDR3 protein: CASSEGTGENYGYTF